This T cell receptor beta chain was found in a study of cytomegalovirus exposure and HLA in healthy donors (dated by TCRdb to about 2017). Looking at the study overall: An earlier analysis of 587 of the donors reported approximately 280 Gb of sequence data and around 100 million unique TCR beta sequences obtained from 180 million or so T cells. An early release that covered more than 550 HLA-typed donors contained approximately 300 gigabases of sequencing data and tens of millions of unique TCR sequences. Among the roughly 400 genotyped donors, approximately 76% belonged to the genetic ancestry cluster associated with self-reported Caucasian donors. The study was designed to test whether signatures of past pathogen exposure could be identified by cataloging public T cell receptors. The study profiled the T cell repertoires of fewer than 850 subjects by immunosequencing and related them to cytomegalovirus serostatus. In addition to the first cohort of approximately 670 subjects, a separate validation cohort of 120 different subjects was used. High-throughput TCR immunosequencing, statistical association of individual TCRs with disease status, and machine learning were combined to predict cytomegalovirus infection status. A later analysis re-analyzed previously published TCR beta repertoires from about 730 donors and added high-resolution HLA genotyping to study TCR occurrence patterns. In the later analysis, no new phenotypic data were used to find candidate immune exposures; instead, reliance was placed on TCR beta sequences and their occurrence across donors. An earlier analysis of nearly 600 of the donors applied high-throughput TCR beta sequencing to assess whether each TCR beta V gene segment acted as functional or pseudogenic. Donor age, sex, ethnicity and CMV serostatus were compiled together with the repertoire data. A later genetic analysis used genome-wide SNP genotypes for about 65% of the roughly 670 donors, treating that subset as a discovery cohort. Every discovery cohort repertoire had been produced on one sequencing platform. Class I and class II HLA loci were covered by the typing at four-digit resolution. Typing coverage differed by locus: A, B, C, DRB1 and DQB1 were typed in roughly 629-640 donors, DQA1 in 500 to 550, DPA1 in nearly 610, and DPB1 in around 490. A few DR-DQ haplotypes were handled as single units for association and clustering because linkage in the cohort was strong. Among over 350 genotyped donors of the cohort, an average of around 240,000 unique TCR beta nucleotide sequences were sequenced per donor, roughly 20% of them non-productive.

The paper as a whole reports these results and caveats: The sequencing pipeline was judged likely to have produced a cluster of highly shared sequence variants as a technical artifact. CMV serostatus was the only immune exposure information available for the cohort. The authors suggested that the approach could potentially be generalized to other disease states and immunological phenotypes. In vitro tests confirmed that a few of the cytomegalovirus-associated TCR beta chains recognize cytomegalovirus antigens. Broadly in line with IMGT annotations, most TCR beta V segments showed up in productive rearrangements about 90% or about 30% of the time in an earlier analysis of 450 to 600 of the donors. A total of fewer than 200 TCR beta chains were listed by the study as associated with cytomegalovirus. According to a later genetic analysis, donors in an Asian-associated ancestry cluster had fewer N-insertions in productive TCRs than the approximately 650-donor mean. When HLA alleles, especially DR and DQ, strongly co-occurred, attributing TCR associations to individual alleles was difficult. A later analysis reported that several top co-occurrence clusters appeared linked to parvovirus B19, influenza, CMV and Epstein-Barr virus. Roughly uniform sequencing depth across donors was assumed in presence/absence analyses, although this assumption may not hold. Across donors, most TCR sequences were observed very rarely, whereas some public TCRs were present in many individuals. A further reported finding was that TCR beta sequences accurately predicted the HLA-A and HLA-B alleles for most subjects in the first cohort. The classifier was reported to diagnose cytomegalovirus status with high specificity and sensitivity in both the original cohort and the validation cohort. Because HLA typing was unavailable for some donors at each locus, only the typed subset was used in association tests. Linkage disequilibrium might explain the correlated functional status among segregating V segments, but an unknown experimental factor could not be ruled out. In a later genetic analysis, a missense DCLRE1C variant was associated with V-gene and J-gene trimming of TCR beta chains, and the association was replicated in an independent cohort. The cohort was sequenced for TCR beta chains only, and without alpha or paired-chain data the features that could be detected were limited. In a later analysis, HLA-associated TCR beta chains were found to be more clonally expanded and to have lower generation probabilities than equally common non-associated chains. Specific HLA alleles were associated with 15,000 to 20,000 TCR beta sequences at a false discovery rate of 0.05 in a later analysis. The 87-base-pair reads could not distinguish some IMGT-functional V segments, including TRBV6-2 and TRBV6-3, so those segments were excluded. According to a later analysis, most CMV-associated TCR beta chains appeared to be HLA-restricted, and the HLA associations seemed to be driven largely by CMV exposure. A later analysis found that TCR association rates varied across HLA loci, with DRB1 alleles showing the most associated TCRs and HLA-C alleles the fewest. Because counts were too low, 15 to 20 rarely observed V segments, including chromosome 9 orphons, were excluded from the earlier analysis of 587 of the donors.

A note on this clone: It has no known antigen specificity. Base qualities are not at hand, and no much larger clone is one base apart.

The cohort consisted of 600 to 750 healthy bone marrow donors. At the time of sampling, every cohort member was nominally healthy, though immune exposures that went unrecorded were likely present. The donor tested CMV seronegative, placing the donor among the 350 to 400 seronegative members of the cohort. A peripheral blood sample was provided by each donor, and peripheral blood mononuclear cells were used for TCR beta sequencing. The Qiagen DNeasy Blood Extraction Kit was used to extract genomic DNA from the blood cell samples. Receptor amplification or capture employed the immunoSEQ multiplex PCR assay. A mixture of 60 forward primers for TCR Vbeta segments and 13 reverse primers for TCR Jbeta segments was used in the multiplex PCR. A multiplex PCR assay on genomic DNA amplified the CDR3 region of rearranged TCR beta genes. The Illumina HiSeq System was used to sequence the amplified TCR beta libraries as 87-base-pair reads. Processing in the source paper ran as follows. In a later analysis, some 80 million unique TCR beta chains were counted across the approximately 640 repertoires, and around 10 million of these chains were shared by at least two donors. Raw reads were error-corrected and collapsed into unique sequences with a nearest-neighbor algorithm that merged closely related sequences to remove PCR and sequencing errors. Alignment of CDR3 sequences to IMGT reference sequences was used to assign V, D and J gene segments. For a sequence to be retained, a match of at least six nucleotides to both a V gene segment and a J gene segment was required. A rearrangement was called productive if the CDR3 had no stop codons and remained in frame with V and J, and every other rearrangement was called non-productive. Following IMGT convention, CDR3 was defined as the stretch from the second conserved V-encoded cysteine to the conserved J-encoded phenylalanine. Sequences without an unambiguous match to a single V gene segment were excluded from the earlier analysis of about 600 of the donors. An earlier analysis of several hundred of the donors classified V segments as functional when productive rearrangements were above 56.7% and as segregating when the standard deviation between donors was above 5%. To diagnose cytomegalovirus status from the catalog of TCR beta chain sequences, a statistical classification framework was built. In a later analysis, TCR nucleotide sequences were compared against IMGT/GENE-DB human TR gene sequences so that V and J genes could be assigned. Using the TCRdist pipeline, a later analysis assigned CDR3 sequences along with most-parsimonious VDJ recombination scenarios. In a later analysis, each TCR beta chain was defined by its CDR3 amino acid sequence together with its V-gene family, and reads without a unique V-gene family were excluded. In a later analysis, 450 to 600 highly shared, low-generation-probability nucleotide sequences were removed to address suspected cross-contamination and a sequencing artifact. In a later analysis, a clonal expansion index was calculated for each public chain from normalized within-repertoire ranks of inferred template counts. In a later analysis, generation probabilities were computed with a VDJ recombination model fitted to out-of-frame rearrangements, and the resulting probabilities were checked against IGoR. Hypergeometric tests were used in a later analysis to score TCR-TCR, TCR-HLA and TCR-CMV co-occurrence, with a repertoire-size bias correction applied to the TCR pairs. A later analysis estimated false discovery rates by permuting HLA or CMV assignments 20 times. In a later analysis, co-occurring TCRs were grouped with DBSCAN, and TCRdist sequence similarity was added when clustering was performed within HLA-allele-positive subsets. Co-occurrence clustering excluded repertoires with fewer than 30,000 or more than 120,000 public chains, plus five with anomalous nucleotide sharing. What TCRdb holds here is the immuneACCESS table cut down to in-frame rearrangements. Part of the clones is not present; checked against another copy, under half of the missing clones reflect an unresolved V gene, and the others are unexplained. Clonal size and the V and J genes are those of that table, whereas D and trimming came from the DNA. The sample table shows under 200,000 clones, and around 80% are seen once. The ten largest make up around 0.8% of the sample.

The junction shows trimming of 1 base on V and 4 bases on J, plus 17 bases between the germline ends. The CDR3 has 16 amino acids, counting the end cysteine and phenylalanine. Here the CDR3 DNA is all that survives: 48 bases in frame from base 1. From a lookup of the germline V gene, CDR1 and CDR2 are LGHNA and YSLEER. Sequencing used PBMCs. The receptor chain draws on TRBV4-3 and TRBJ2-7; TRBD1 might be the D gene, on 6 matching bases. This TCR was recovered from a woman between 18 and 30 years old in good health and CMV-seronegative. The bases read TGCGCCAGCAGCCAAGTGGGGCAGGGGAAGGGATACGAGCAGTACTTC. The encoded protein is CASSQVGQGKGYEQYF.